Below, 30 T cell receptor beta chains from the same sample are listed, as sequenced in a study of memory CD4+ T cells and cytomegalovirus serostatus. The sort gate was single viable CD3+CD4+CD8-CD45RO+ cells for memory CD4+ T cells. The repertoire was sequenced with immunoSEQ multiplex PCR; TCRdb's copy has only in-frame clones and lacks some. The sample comprises just over 45,000 clones, about three quarters of which are singletons, and under 0.7% rests with the top ten. What was sequenced was memory CD4+ T cells from blood. These receptors all come from an adult in good health and CMV-seronegative.

The V gene is TRBV7-3, the J gene TRBJ2-2; no definite D call. This CDR3 has 15 amino acids. Trimming took off 3 bases at V and 0 bases at J, with 8 bases between the two ends. Germline CDR1 SGHTA, CDR2 FQGTGA. CDR3 protein: CASSLGNSNTGELFF. CDR3 nucleotide sequence: TGTGCCAGCAGCTTGGGCAACTCGAACACCGGGGAGCTGTTTTTT.

The chain joins TRBV4-3 to TRBJ2-6; TRBD1 matches at 10 bases. Trimming removed 0 bases from V and 0 bases from J; junction bases left unmatched: 11. Germline V CDR1 and CDR2: LGHNA, YSLEER. The CDR3 spans 21 residues. The chain's CDR3 is CASSQDRLGTGADSGANVLTF. The CDR3 DNA reads as TGCGCCAGCAGCCAAGATCGCCTTGGGACAGGGGCTGACTCTGGGGCCAACGTCCTGACTTTC.

This chain links TRBV20-1 with TRBJ2-3, with a possible D match to TRBD2 (5 bases). CDR3 length: 11 amino acids. V was pared by 1 base and J by 12 bases, with 11 bases between. In germline, CDR1 is DFQATT, CDR2 SNEGSKA (reference sequence). The CDR3 spells CSARVSAGQYF. The DNA for the CDR3 is TGCAGTGCTAGAGTGTCCGCGGGCCAGTATTTT.

This rearrangement joins TRBV5-1 to TRBJ1-1, with 7 bases identical to TRBD1. The CDR3 consists of 13 residues. Trimming took 4 bases from V and 8 from J; bases not matched to a gene: 8. Germline CDR1 and CDR2: SGHRS and YFSETQ. CDR3 nucleotides: TGCGCCAGCAGCGGGACAGTGGGGTCAGAAGCTTTCTTT. It encodes CASSGTVGSEAFF.

The chain combines TRBV30 with TRBJ1-4; D unresolved. Germline V lookup: CDR1 GTSNPN, CDR2 SVGIG (reference sequence). The CDR3 extends over 13 amino acids. Trimming pared 0 bases from V and 7 bases from J, leaving 9 bases between. In nucleotides, the CDR3 is TGTGCCTGGAGTGTACTTTTAGGTGAAAAACTGTTTTTT. Translating gives CAWSVLLGEKLFF.

J is TRBJ2-1 and V is TRBV13; no reliable D call. Trimming pared 7 bases from V and 6 bases from J, leaving 13 bases between. The CDR3 loop spans 13 amino acids. CDR1 and CDR2 from the germline V gene are PRHDT and FYEKMQ (reference sequence). CDR3 nucleotides: TGTGCCAGCACCATGGGGTCCCTCAATGAGCAGTTCTTC. Translating it yields CASTMGSLNEQFF.

V and J are TRBV5-6 and TRBJ2-3; 11 nucleotides agree with TRBD1. Germline lookup yields CDR1 SGHDT and CDR2 YYEEEE. Trimming at V came to 4 bases and at J to 5 bases, leaving 9 bases not matched to a gene. The CDR3 is 16 amino acids. This CDR3 is CASSPRRDRGEDTQYF. The DNA of the CDR3 is TGTGCCAGCAGCCCACGTCGGGACAGGGGGGAAGATACGCAGTATTTT.

This sequence joins TRBV2 and TRBJ2-7, with D maybe TRBD1 (5 bases). Germline lookup yields CDR1 SNHLY and CDR2 FYNNEI. CDR3 length equals 11 residues. Trimming removed 5 bases from V and 6 bases from J, with 8 bases in between. CDR3 sequence: CASSIRGEQYF. The CDR3 bases are TGTGCCAGCAGTATTAGGGGCGAGCAGTACTTC.

CDR3 DNA sequence: TGTGCCAGCAGCTTGTCCGGGGGAGGTGGTAATCAGCCCCAGCATTTT. This sequence encodes CASSLSGGGGNQPQHF. The J gene is TRBJ1-5, the V gene TRBV5-5; possibly TRBD1 for D (5 bases). V was pared by 1 base and J by 4 bases, with 15 bases between. Germline V gene sequence: CDR1 SGHKS, CDR2 YYEKEE (reference sequence). The CDR3 is made up of 16 amino acids.

The chain links TRBV19 to TRBJ1-3; no definite D call. This CDR3 is 15 amino acids long. From germline, CDR1 is LNHDA and CDR2 SQIVND (reference sequence). Trimming removed 0 bases from V and 0 bases from J, with 6 bases in between. The CDR3 DNA reads as TGTGCCAGTAGTATAGACCCAAGCTCTGGAAACACCATATATTTT. Translated, it gives CASSIDPSSGNTIYF.

The chain links TRBV5-1 to TRBJ2-2; 8 positions match TRBD2. V gave up 2 bases and J gave up 1 base; unmatched junction bases: 4. Germline lookup yields CDR1 SGHRS and CDR2 YFSETQ. The CDR3 has 16 residues. DNA for the CDR3: TGCGCCAGCAGCTTTCCCGGGGGGGTGAACACCGGGGAGCTGTTTTTT. It yields the protein CASSFPGGVNTGELFF.

The V call is TRBV27, the J call TRBJ1-4; D is unresolved. The CDR3 contains 12 residues. Trimming took off 7 bases at V and 4 bases at J, with 7 bases between the two ends. Germline CDR1 is MNHEY and CDR2 is SMNVEV (reference sequence). CDR3 protein: CASKTNNEKLFF. The DNA for the CDR3 is TGTGCCAGCAAAACGAATAATGAAAAACTGTTTTTT.

The DNA of the CDR3 is TGTGCCAGCAGCCAGCAATCCCAGGGGGGCTACGAGCAGTACTTC. Protein sequence: CASSQQSQGGYEQYF. V gene TRBV4-2 combines with J gene TRBJ2-7; D perhaps matches TRBD1 (7 bases). Trimming removed 3 bases at V and 3 bases at J, with 15 bases between. CDR1 LGHNA and CDR2 YNFKEQ come from the germline V gene. This CDR3 comprises 15 residues.

This chain uses TRBV9 with TRBJ2-1; the match to TRBD2 covers 10 bases. This CDR3 has 15 amino acids. Germline loops: CDR1 SGDLS, CDR2 YYNGEE. V gave up 0 bases and J gave up 9 bases; unmatched junction bases: 6. For the CDR3, the DNA is TGTGCCAGCAGCGTAGACGTAGCGGGGGGAGGTGAGCAGTTCTTC. This codes for CASSVDVAGGGEQFF.

This clone occurred many times. J is TRBJ1-2 and V is TRBV7-2; no reliable D call. Germline V lookup: CDR1 SGHTA, CDR2 FQGNSA. V lost 1 base, J lost 7 bases, and 13 bases lay in between. The CDR3 covers 14 residues. The CDR3 reads CASSLGREYGGYTF. In DNA form, the CDR3 reads TGTGCCAGCAGCTTAGGACGGGAGTATGGTGGCTACACCTTC.

V usage is TRBV6-1 and J usage is TRBJ2-7, with TRBD1 matching over 12 bases. CDR1 and CDR2 (germline): MNHNS, SASEGT. V shed 6 bases, J shed 7 bases, and the junction held 10 bases outside the gene matches. The CDR3 spans 15 residues. The CDR3 nucleotides are TGTGCCAGCAGCCAATCGGGACAGGGGGCACATGAGCAGTACTTC. Encoded protein: CASSQSGQGAHEQYF.

This clone turned up a few times. V usage is TRBV4-2 and J usage is TRBJ2-7, with D perhaps TRBD2 (5 bases). The V end was cut by 4 bases, the J end by 6 bases, with 10 bases between. The CDR3 is made up of 12 amino acids. Germline V gene lookup returns CDR1 LGHNA and CDR2 YNFKEQ. The CDR3 reads CASSPRAGEQYF. Written as DNA, the CDR3 is TGTGCCAGCAGCCCGAGGGCAGGCGAGCAGTACTTC.

CDR3 coding DNA: TGTGCCAGCTCACCGGGAACAGGGTCGAACACTGAAGCTTTCTTT. Protein product: CASSPGTGSNTEAFF. V gene TRBV18 combines with J gene TRBJ1-1; D perhaps matches TRBD1 (6 bases). Germline V gives CDR1 KGHSH, CDR2 LQKENI. The CDR3 extends over 15 amino acids. Trimming took 3 bases from V and 1 from J, leaving 12 bases between them.

The chain links TRBV6-5 to TRBJ1-1; 10 bases map to TRBD1. The V and J ends lost 0 bases and 4 bases, in that order; junction bases with no gene match: 2. CDR1 and CDR2 (germline): MNHEY, SVGAGI. This CDR3 has 15 amino acids. CDR3 sequence (DNA): TGTGCCAGCAGTTACTCTCGGACAGGGGGCACTGAAGCTTTCTTT. It specifies CASSYSRTGGTEAFF.

The chain carries TRBV5-6 and TRBJ2-7, with TRBD2 matching over 9 bases. The CDR3 is made up of 18 amino acids. The germline V gene has CDR1 SGHDT and CDR2 YYEEEE. V was clipped by 1 base and J by 0 bases; unmatched bases: 11. Here the CDR3 DNA reads TGTGCCAGCAGCTTGAGGGTATGGGCTAGCGGGGACTCCTACGAGCAGTACTTC. This encodes CASSLRVWASGDSYEQYF.

The sample holds one count of this clone. This chain links TRBV7-8 with TRBJ2-7; D is ambiguous. The CDR3 extends over 13 amino acids. Germline V gene sequence: CDR1 SGHVS, CDR2 FQNEAQ. The ends were cut back, 5 bases at V and 1 base at J, with 9 bases in the middle. The DNA of the CDR3 is TGTGCCAGCAGCCTCGCCGTTTCCTACGAGCAGTACTTC. This sequence encodes CASSLAVSYEQYF.

Within the sample, this clone is medium-sized (0.01 to 0.1%). The chain carries TRBV5-6 and TRBJ1-2, with 10 bases that match TRBD1. The CDR3 length is 14 residues. After removal of 4 bases from V and 2 bases from J, the junction contained 2 bases not matched to a gene. Germline assignment: CDR1 SGHDT and CDR2 YYEEEE. In DNA, the CDR3 is TGTGCCAGCAGCCCGGGACAGGGGAACTATGGCTACACCTTC. This gives the protein CASSPGQGNYGYTF.

This clone was seen a handful of times. This chain links TRBV7-9 with TRBJ2-3; possible D gene TRBD2, 7 bases. The germline V and J ends were trimmed by 3 bases and 7 bases, with 14 bases remaining between them. The CDR3 consists of 14 residues. Germline lookup yields CDR1 SEHNR and CDR2 FQNEAQ (reference sequence). The CDR3 DNA reads TGTGCCAGCAGCTTCCGGGGGGCCGCAAATACGCAGTATTTT. Its protein is CASSFRGAANTQYF.

J is TRBJ1-2 and V is TRBV27; 10 bases are a match to TRBD1. The CDR3 extends over 14 amino acids. The germline gives CDR1 MNHEY, CDR2 SMNVEV (reference sequence). With V trimmed by 2 bases and J by 5 bases, 2 bases remained unmatched. Here the CDR3 reads CASSLRTGGYGYTF. CDR3 nucleotides: TGTGCCAGCAGTTTAAGGACAGGGGGGTATGGCTACACCTTC.

The table lists this clone with a count of one. The J gene is TRBJ1-5, the V gene TRBV28; D might be TRBD1 (6 bases). Germline V gene lookup returns CDR1 MDHEN and CDR2 SYDVKM. This CDR3 has 12 amino acids. The V and J ends lost 2 bases and 8 bases respectively, with 7 bases between them. CDR3 DNA sequence: TGTGCCAGCAGTTTACGACAGGAGCCCCAGCATTTT. Its protein product is CASSLRQEPQHF. Full variable domain (remainder filled in from reference TRBV28 and TRBJ1-5): DVKVTQSSRYLVKRTGEKVFLECVQDMDHENMFWYRQDPGLGLRLIYFSYDVKMKEKGDIPEGYSVSREKKERFSLILESASTNQTSMYLCASSLRQEPQHFGDGTRLSIL.

The rearrangement uses TRBV13 and TRBJ2-7; tentatively, D is TRBD2 (6 bases). Trimming took off 5 bases at V and 1 base at J, with 21 bases between the two ends. The CDR3 covers 17 residues. CDR1 and CDR2 from the germline V gene are PRHDT and FYEKMQ (reference sequence). CDR3 amino acids: CASSLTPLARESYEQYF. As DNA, the CDR3 is TGTGCCAGCAGCCTGACCCCTCTAGCGAGGGAGTCCTACGAGCAGTACTTC.

The chain carries TRBV30 and TRBJ2-1; D is unclear. The CDR3 sequence is 14 residues long. CDR1 GTSNPN and CDR2 SVGIG come from the germline V gene (reference sequence). The germline V and J ends were trimmed by 0 bases and 2 bases, with 8 bases remaining between them. CDR3 loop: CAWSVSQAYNEQFF. The CDR3 DNA follows: TGTGCCTGGAGTGTATCCCAGGCCTACAATGAGCAGTTCTTC.

This chain joins TRBV21-1 and TRBJ1-1. TRBV21-1 is annotated as a pseudogene. The CDR3 spans 13 residues. The CDR3 region has the DNA TGTGCCAGCCGCAGGGGTATGAACACTGAAGCTTTCTTT. It encodes CASRRGMNTEAFF.

Regarding this clone: The junction does not match germline at one end; this may be a read error. V gene TRBV2 combines with J gene TRBJ2-4; tentatively, D is TRBD1 or TRBD2 (5 bases each). This CDR3 is 12 amino acids long. CDR1 SNHLY and CDR2 FYNNEI come from the germline V gene. The CDR3 region is CASSDPGRPKCF. CDR3 bases: TGTGCCAGCAGTGACCCGGGGCGGCCCAAGTGCTTC.

J is TRBJ1-1 and V is TRBV5-6; D possibly corresponds to TRBD1 (6 bases). Germline V gene lookup returns CDR1 SGHDT and CDR2 YYEEEE. Deletions cut 4 bases from V and 0 bases from J, with 7 bases between. This CDR3 has 13 amino acids. CDR3 sequence reads: CASSGTMNTEAFF. The DNA for the CDR3 is TGTGCCAGCAGCGGGACAATGAACACTGAAGCTTTCTTT. Supplemented by reference TRBV5-6 and TRBJ1-1, the full variable domain reads DAGVTQSPTHLIKTRGQQVTLRCSPKSGHDTVSWYQQALGQGPQFIFQYYEEEERQRGNFPDRFSGHQFPNYSSELNVNALLLGDSALYLCASSGTMNTEAFFGQGTRLTVV.